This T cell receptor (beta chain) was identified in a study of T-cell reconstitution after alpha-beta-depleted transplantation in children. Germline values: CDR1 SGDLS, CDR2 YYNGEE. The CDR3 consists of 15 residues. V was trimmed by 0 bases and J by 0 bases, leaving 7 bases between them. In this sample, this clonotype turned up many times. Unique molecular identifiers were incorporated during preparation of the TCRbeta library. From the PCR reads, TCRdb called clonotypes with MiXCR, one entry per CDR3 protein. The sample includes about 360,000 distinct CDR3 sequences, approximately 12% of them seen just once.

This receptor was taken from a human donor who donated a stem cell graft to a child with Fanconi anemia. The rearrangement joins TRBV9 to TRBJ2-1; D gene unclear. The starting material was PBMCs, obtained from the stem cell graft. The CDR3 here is CASSVDPGSYNEQFF. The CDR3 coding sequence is TGTGCCAGCAGCGTAGATCCGGGCTCCTACAATGAGCAGTTCTTC.